Listed below are T cell receptor beta chains from one sample, sequenced in a study of blood T cell repertoires in COVID-19. The protocol was immunoSEQ multiplex PCR, while the TCRdb copy is restricted to in-frame clones and leaves out a portion. Of about 420,000 clones listed, approximately 90% are singletons. What was sequenced was peripheral blood. The receptors originated from a man aged 18 to 30 with COVID-19, enrolled during active disease. CDR3s leave out the opening cysteine and the closing phenylalanine or tryptophan. D genes are given only for firm matches. Rows may omit the clone size; those that give it use once, few, many or a size class.

d_gene	v_gene	j_gene	abundance	CDR3aa
-	TRBV3-1/TRBV3-2	TRBJ1-6	-	ASSRGTMSSYNSPLH
TRBD2	TRBV4-2	TRBJ2-7	-	ASSQEPSGRNEQY
TRBD1	TRBV6-2/TRBV6-3	TRBJ2-7	-	ASSYGTGGEQY
-	TRBV5-1	TRBJ2-5	-	ASSASRGSGYQETQY
-	TRBV2	TRBJ1-5	-	ASSLGQTNQPQH
-	TRBV18	TRBJ2-3	-	ASSPSTDTQY
TRBD1	TRBV5-1	TRBJ2-4	-	ASSWGDRARTKNIQY
-	TRBV30	TRBJ2-7	-	AWSVASSYEQY
-	TRBV10-1	TRBJ2-5	-	AVRETQY
-	TRBV7-6	TRBJ2-7	-	ASSSFLNYEQY
-	TRBV27	TRBJ1-1	-	ASSTIGGGTEAF
TRBD2	TRBV2	TRBJ2-3	-	ASRWTSGSTDTQY
-	TRBV9	TRBJ2-3	-	ASSVTGSDTQY
TRBD2	TRBV6-5	TRBJ2-7	-	ASSRLAGDYEQY
-	TRBV6-5	TRBJ2-2	few	ASSYITGELF
-	TRBV18	TRBJ1-2	-	ASSPLRGGSDSRDPNYGYT
-	TRBV5-4	TRBJ2-1	-	ASSRANRDNEQF
TRBD2	TRBV6-5	TRBJ2-1	-	ASSRLAGAYNEQF
-	TRBV6-1	TRBJ2-7	-	ASSESARTKTYEQY
-	TRBV5-1	TRBJ1-4	-	ASSLGPSSNEKLF
TRBD1	TRBV4-1	TRBJ2-1	-	ASSQAGTGANEQF
-	TRBV6-5	TRBJ1-5	-	ASSSKGEGNQPQH
-	TRBV7-9	TRBJ2-5	-	ASSYSSGHKETQY
-	TRBV24-1	TRBJ2-7	-	ATSDSVSEQY
TRBD2	TRBV5-1	TRBJ2-5	-	ASSGGGRAEETQY
-	TRBV25-1	TRBJ2-7	-	ASSEWGSGDYEQY
TRBD1	TRBV2	TRBJ1-3	-	ASEGQGTATIY
TRBD2	TRBV10-1	TRBJ2-5	-	ASGPGLAGDETQY
-	TRBV7-2	TRBJ2-5	-	ASSPSRSGQETQY
-	TRBV7-2	TRBJ2-7	-	ASSFSGTPSSYEQY
-	TRBV13	TRBJ2-7	-	ASSLRTTGAYEQY
TRBD1	TRBV29-1	TRBJ1-2	-	SDLPGQDYGYT
TRBD1	TRBV6-1	TRBJ2-5	-	ASSEAANNRGTQY
-	TRBV4-1	TRBJ2-5	-	ASSPTGQETQY
-	TRBV5-8	TRBJ1-1	-	ASSLGVYEAF
-	TRBV5-1	TRBJ2-5	-	ASSLSSGTQETQY
-	TRBV4-1	TRBJ2-5	-	ASSQQGVGGTQY
-	TRBV11-2	TRBJ2-5	-	ASQVGQQETQY
TRBD1	TRBV5-1	TRBJ2-5	-	ASSLDRGETQY
TRBD2	TRBV24-1	TRBJ2-7	-	ATSERGAGVGEQY
-	TRBV5-4	TRBJ2-1	-	ASSLSAGEWNEQF
-	TRBV6-4	TRBJ1-1	-	ASRVYAGINTEAF
TRBD1	TRBV19	TRBJ1-1	-	ASSIQQGFGTEAF
TRBD1	TRBV18	TRBJ2-7	-	ASSSDRGTYEQY
-	TRBV19	TRBJ1-5	-	ASSPGGRQPQH
TRBD2	TRBV18	TRBJ2-1	-	ASSSPSSGGAYNEQF
-	TRBV27	TRBJ2-7	-	ASSLRSVAYEQY
-	TRBV5-4	TRBJ2-7	-	ASSLWRDEQY
-	TRBV3-1/TRBV3-2	TRBJ2-3	-	ASSQVGGITDTQY
TRBD2	TRBV2	TRBJ2-7	-	ASSAQGTSVPTEY
-	TRBV2	TRBJ1-5	-	ASSELASYSNQPQH
TRBD2	TRBV19	TRBJ2-1	-	ASKTSGRGNEQF
TRBD1	TRBV19	TRBJ1-5	-	ASKTDRGKPQH
-	TRBV5-6	TRBJ1-1	-	ASSLGWNRNTEAF
-	TRBV3-1/TRBV3-2	TRBJ1-4	-	ASSGTDGGHEKLF
TRBD2	TRBV5-5	TRBJ2-5	once	ASSLVASGGWETQY